This T cell receptor beta chain was found in a study of control samples from healthy donors and cancer patients. Sequenced by immunoSEQ multiplex PCR; TCRdb stores in-frame clones only, minus some. The repertoire holds about 170,000 clones, with roughly nine tenths as singletons. V was shortened by 5 bases and J by 1 base, with 8 bases between the two germline ends. The CDR3 runs to 13 residues. Per the germline V gene, CDR1 is KGHSH and CDR2 is LQKENI. Material: blood. The clonotype was recovered from a woman under 40 in good health. The V call is TRBV18, the J call TRBJ1-1; no firm D call. The CDR3 loop is CASSEGPNTEAFF. The CDR3 DNA sequence: TGTGCCAGCTCAGAGGGCCCGAACACTGAAGCTTTCTTT.